The 30 T cell receptor gamma chains given below trace back to one sample, sequenced in a study of Vδ1+ human thymocytes. Study-wide results and caveats: Highly polyclonal TRG and TRD repertoires with Gaussian CDR3 length distributions appeared in thymus.

RNA was extracted from the cells and then reverse transcribed. Pooled V-gene forward primers with one constant-region reverse primer generated the CDR3 amplicons by multiplex PCR. TCRdb redid clone calling on the multiplex PCR reads using CATT. This sample has some 37,000 gamma-chain clones, with around 21% found just once. The antigens of these receptors remain unknown. The sequenced sample was Vdelta1+ gamma-delta thymocytes from the thymus. Subset specified: FACS-sorted CD3+ TCRalphabeta- TCRVdelta1+ TCRVdelta2- thymocytes. These receptor sequences come from a girl less than two years old who had congenital heart surgery.

Comment on this clone: This may be a read error, as it is one base from a much larger clone. Within the sample, other DNA sequences also encode this same CDR3. The J gene is TRGJ1 or TRGJ2, the V gene TRGV2. With 0 bases clipped from V and 2 bases from J, the junction kept 4 bases outside the gene matches. The germline V gene has CDR1 EGSNGY and CDR2 YDSYNSKV. The CDR3 has 14 residues. Here the CDR3 DNA reads TGTGCCACCTGGGACGGGCTGTATTATTATAAGAAACTCTTT. Amino acids: CATWDGLYYYKKLF.

This sequence joins TRGV4 and TRGJP2. Germline CDR1 is EGSTGY and CDR2 is YDSYTSSV. Trimming at V came to 4 bases and at J to 0 bases, leaving 11 bases not matched to a gene. This CDR3 is built from 17 residues. CDR3 amino acids: CATWERTNNSSDWIKTF. CDR3 sequence (DNA): TGTGCCACCTGGGAAAGGACCAACAATAGTAGTGATTGGATCAAGACGTTT.

This clone was picked up a small number of times. This chain joins TRGV4 and TRGJ1 or TRGJ2. This CDR3 has 18 amino acids. Germline V gives CDR1 EGSTGY, CDR2 YDSYTSSV. V was clipped by 0 bases and J by 1 base; unmatched bases: 15. The CDR3, as DNA: TGTGCCACCTGGGATGGGCCCCCTAATACACCAAATTATTATAAGAAACTCTTT. Amino acids: CATWDGPPNTPNYYKKLF.

The V call is TRGV8, the J call TRGJ1 or TRGJ2. Germline CDR1 VENAVY, CDR2 YDSYNSRV. The CDR3 length is 13 residues. The V gene end was trimmed by 5 bases and the J gene end by 2 bases; junction bases not matched to a gene: 6. The DNA for the CDR3 is TGTGCCACCTGGGGAGCATATTATTATAAGAAACTCTTT. Its protein product is CATWGAYYYKKLF.

In this sample, this clone is medium-sized. Other DNA sequences within the sample encode an identical CDR3. This chain uses TRGV2 with TRGJ1 or TRGJ2. With 0 bases clipped from V and 4 bases from J, the junction kept 3 bases outside the gene matches. Germline V gene data show CDR1 as EGSNGY and CDR2 as YDSYNSKV. The CDR3 is 13 residues long. The CDR3 reads CATWDGRYYKKLF. CDR3 in DNA: TGTGCCACCTGGGACGGGCGATATTATAAGAAACTCTTT.

This clone rates as medium-sized. Being one base from a much bigger clone, this may be a read error. The J gene is TRGJ1 or TRGJ2, the V gene TRGV9. This CDR3 is built from 12 residues. CDR1 and CDR2 (germline): GITISATS, ISYDGTV (reference sequence). J was trimmed by 2 bases and V by 4 bases; bases with no gene match: 2. The CDR3: CALWDDYYKKLF. Here the CDR3 DNA reads TGTGCCTTGTGGGACGATTATTATAAGAAACTCTTT.

The V gene is TRGV4, the J gene TRGJ1 or TRGJ2. CDR1 and CDR2 (germline): EGSTGY, YDSYTSSV. J was trimmed by 0 bases and V by 0 bases; bases with no gene match: 11. The CDR3 is 17 residues long. CDR3 nucleotide sequence: TGTGCCACCTGGGATGGGACCCGAGGGTCGAATTATTATAAGAAACTCTTT. This sequence encodes CATWDGTRGSNYYKKLF.

On this clone: Within the sample, other DNA sequences also encode this same CDR3. The chain combines TRGV8 with TRGJ1 or TRGJ2. This CDR3 is built from 13 residues. The junction had 4 bases not matched to a gene; V was cut back by 5 bases and J by 0 bases. Germline CDR1 reads VENAVY; CDR2 reads YDSYNSRV. The CDR3 is CATWVPNYYKKLF. As DNA, the CDR3 is TGTGCCACCTGGGTACCGAATTATTATAAGAAACTCTTT.

In regard to this clone: A read error may be the cause here, since a much bigger clone is one base away. J is TRGJ1 or TRGJ2 and V is TRGV9. The CDR3 is made up of 12 amino acids. Trimming at V came to 2 bases and at J to 6 bases, leaving 4 bases not matched to a gene. Per the germline V gene, CDR1 is GITISATS and CDR2 is ISYDGTV (reference sequence). DNA for the CDR3: TGTGCCTTGTGGGAGGGGCCTTATAAGAAACTCTTT. Translation: CALWEGPYKKLF.

The chain joins TRGV2 to TRGJ1 or TRGJ2. Germline V gene lookup returns CDR1 EGSNGY and CDR2 YDSYNSKV. Trimming cost V 0 bases and J 7 bases; bases outside gene matches: 9. The CDR3 is 14 residues long. This chain's CDR3 is CATWDGQEDYKKLF. CDR3 DNA: TGTGCCACCTGGGACGGGCAGGAGGACTATAAGAAACTCTTT.

This clone is medium-sized by share. A much larger clone lies one base from this, so it may be a read error. This same CDR3 is encoded by further DNA sequences in the sample. The chain links TRGV9 to TRGJ1 or TRGJ2. CDR1 is GITISATS and CDR2 is ISYDGTV in the germline V gene (reference sequence). The CDR3 contains 13 residues. With 0 bases clipped from V and 4 bases from J, the junction kept 3 bases outside the gene matches. CDR3 sequence (DNA): TGTGCCTTGTGGGAGGTGAAGTATTATAAGAAACTCTTT. Translation: CALWEVKYYKKLF.

Regarding this clone: Other nucleotide sequences from this sample produce the same CDR3. The chain is built from TRGV2 and TRGJP2. The CDR3 length is 15 residues. Germline V CDR1 and CDR2: EGSNGY, YDSYNSKV. V shed 1 base, J shed 2 bases, and the junction held 4 bases outside the gene matches. CDR3 sequence (DNA): TGTGCCACCTGGGACGGAACCAGTAGTGATTGGATCAAGACGTTT. As protein: CATWDGTSSDWIKTF.

About this clone itself: The same CDR3 also results from other DNA sequences found in this sample. V is TRGV9 and J is TRGJP2. The CDR3 runs 15 residues. The germline gives CDR1 GITISATS, CDR2 ISYDGTV (reference sequence). The ends lost 0 bases at V and 5 bases at J; junction bases unmatched: 6. The CDR3 DNA is TGTGCCTTGTGGGAGGTGCTTGGAAGTGATTGGATCAAGACGTTT. Translation: CALWEVLGSDWIKTF.

As to this clone: Other DNA variants within this sample encode the same CDR3. The chain is built from TRGV3 and TRGJ1 or TRGJ2. The CDR3 covers 13 residues. CDR1 is VTNTFY and CDR2 is YDVSTARD in the germline V gene (reference sequence). V lost 2 bases, J lost 4 bases, and 5 bases stayed unmatched. The chain's CDR3 is CATWDNGYYKKLF. CDR3 nucleotide sequence: TGTGCCACCTGGGACAATGGGTATTATAAGAAACTCTTT.

This clone was counted between two and nine times. The genes are TRGV3 and TRGJ1 or TRGJ2. V trimming: 0 bases; J trimming: 0 bases; junction bases outside the gene matches: 8. The germline CDR1 and CDR2 sequences are VTNTFY and YDVSTARD (reference sequence). The CDR3 sequence is 16 residues long. In DNA, the CDR3 is TGTGCCACCTGGGACAGGCCCCCTCCGAATTATTATAAGAAACTCTTT. Protein product: CATWDRPPPNYYKKLF.

This clone was counted a few times. Given a much more abundant clone one base away, this may be a read error. V usage is TRGV5 and J usage is TRGJ1 or TRGJ2. Germline assignment: CDR1 VINAFY and CDR2 YDVSNSKD. This CDR3 region has 13 residues. V gave up 3 bases and J gave up 3 bases; unmatched junction bases: 5. The CDR3 spells CATWDWVYYKKLF. The CDR3 bases are TGTGCCACCTGGGACTGGGTTTATTATAAGAAACTCTTT.

This clone was seen a few times. The sample holds other DNA sequences that translate to the same CDR3. The chain has TRGV4 and TRGJ1 or TRGJ2. The CDR3 has 10 residues. V lost 0 bases and J lost 12; bases outside the gene matches: 2. Germline CDR1 EGSTGY, CDR2 YDSYTSSV. In DNA, the CDR3 is TGTGCCACCTGGGATGGGCCGAAACTCTTT. Translation gives CATWDGPKLF.

The rearrangement uses TRGV2 and TRGJP1. Germline CDR1 and CDR2: EGSNGY and YDSYNSKV. The CDR3 length is 15 residues. Germline trimming cut 0 bases from V and 3 bases from J; bases unmatched to any gene: 4. This chain's CDR3 is CATWDGLATGWFKIF. CDR3 DNA sequence: TGTGCCACCTGGGACGGGCTGGCCACTGGTTGGTTCAAGATATTT.

The V and J genes are TRGV2 and TRGJ1 or TRGJ2. The junction had 8 bases not matched to a gene; V was cut back by 3 bases and J by 3 bases. The germline gives CDR1 EGSNGY, CDR2 YDSYNSKV. This CDR3 comprises 14 residues. CDR3 nucleotide sequence: TGTGCCACCTGGGACACCCCGGGTTATTATAAGAAACTCTTT. It is translated as CATWDTPGYYKKLF.

For this clone: An end of the junction differs from the germline gene, which may be a read error. This rearrangement joins TRGV2 to TRGJP2. Per germline, CDR1 EGSNGY and CDR2 YDSYNSKV. This CDR3 region has 15 residues. This CDR3 is CATWVGQSSDWIKTF. The CDR3 DNA reads as TGTGCCACCTGGGTCGGGCAGAGTAGTGATTGGATCAAGACGTTT.

The chain carries TRGV9 and TRGJ1 or TRGJ2. CDR1 is GITISATS and CDR2 is ISYDGTV in the germline V gene (reference sequence). The trim removed 0 bases at V and 2 bases at J, leaving 7 bases unmatched. CDR3 length equals 15 residues. The CDR3 DNA follows: TGTGCCTTGTGGGAGGTGAACCACGATTATTATAAGAAACTCTTT. Its protein is CALWEVNHDYYKKLF.

This clone turned up a few times. This chain joins TRGV2 and TRGJ1 or TRGJ2. V lost 3 bases to trimming and J lost 3 bases; unmatched junction nucleotides: 11. The CDR3 has 15 amino acids. Germline CDR1 EGSNGY, CDR2 YDSYNSKV. This chain's CDR3 is CATWDPPGFYYKKLF. The CDR3 DNA reads TGTGCCACCTGGGACCCACCGGGGTTTTATTATAAGAAACTCTTT.

This clone has just a few counts. The chain employs TRGV8 and TRGJ1 or TRGJ2. The CDR3 is 13 residues long. The V and J ends lost 2 bases and 5 bases, in that order; junction bases with no gene match: 6. Looked up from germline, CDR1 is VENAVY and CDR2 is YDSYNSRV. The CDR3 reads CATWDNWDYKKLF. The CDR3, as DNA: TGTGCCACCTGGGATAATTGGGATTATAAGAAACTCTTT.

This clone came up a few times. Distinct nucleotide sequences in the sample also encode this CDR3. This sequence joins TRGV9 and TRGJ1 or TRGJ2. CDR3 length equals 18 residues. V lost 0 bases and J lost 3; bases outside the gene matches: 17. From germline, CDR1 is GITISATS and CDR2 ISYDGTV (reference sequence). Here the CDR3 DNA reads TGTGCCTTGTGGGAGGTGCGTGCATGGCTTTACCTTTATTATAAGAAACTCTTT. Amino acid sequence: CALWEVRAWLYLYYKKLF.

Of note for this clone: Other nucleotide sequences from this sample produce the same CDR3. The rearrangement uses TRGV8 and TRGJP2. The CDR3 consists of 15 residues. V shed 0 bases, J shed 2 bases, and the junction held 3 bases outside the gene matches. Germline-derived CDR1 and CDR2 are VENAVY and YDSYNSRV. CDR3: CATWDRGSSDWIKTF. The CDR3 region has the DNA TGTGCCACCTGGGATAGGGGCAGTAGTGATTGGATCAAGACGTTT.

The J gene is TRGJ1 or TRGJ2, the V gene TRGV2. The V and J ends lost 1 base and 0 bases, in that order; junction bases with no gene match: 6. Germline CDR1 is EGSNGY and CDR2 is YDSYNSKV. The CDR3 has 15 residues. In DNA form, the CDR3 reads TGTGCCACCTGGGACGGACTCTCGAATTATTATAAGAAACTCTTT. Protein product: CATWDGLSNYYKKLF.

The chain is built from TRGV9 and TRGJ1 or TRGJ2. The CDR3 contains 12 residues. Germline V gene lookup returns CDR1 GITISATS and CDR2 ISYDGTV (reference sequence). The J segment lost 7 bases and the V segment lost 5 bases, leaving 8 bases of the junction unmatched. The CDR3 region is CALWAPGYKKLF. For the CDR3, the DNA is TGTGCCTTGTGGGCCCCCGGGTATAAGAAACTCTTT.

This clone has a handful of counts. Being one base from a much bigger clone, this may be a read error. At the DNA level, this CDR3 is encoded by other sequences in the same sample as well. This chain joins TRGV2 and TRGJ1 or TRGJ2. The CDR3 runs 14 residues. Germline CDR1 and CDR2: EGSNGY and YDSYNSKV. Losses at the gene ends were 1 base for V and 2 bases for J; bases not matched to a gene: 5. In nucleotides, the CDR3 is TGTGCCACCTGGGACGGTCCGGATTATTATAAGAAACTCTTT. Residues: CATWDGPDYYKKLF.

The chain is built from TRGV9 and TRGJP2. Germline CDR1 and CDR2: GITISATS and ISYDGTV (reference sequence). The CDR3 totals 12 residues. V lost 1 base to trimming and J lost 8 bases; unmatched junction nucleotides: 1. The DNA of the CDR3 is TGTGCCTTGTGGGAGGTCGATTGGATCAAGACGTTT. Translating it yields CALWEVDWIKTF.

This clone is medium-sized (0.01 to 0.1%) within its sample. The same CDR3 arises from other DNA sequences in this sample as well. The chain is built from TRGV4 and TRGJ1 or TRGJ2. The trim removed 2 bases at V and 5 bases at J, leaving 0 bases unmatched. The CDR3 is 11 residues long. The germline V gene encodes CDR1 EGSTGY and CDR2 YDSYTSSV. The CDR3 nucleotides are TGTGCCACCTGGGATGATTATAAGAAACTCTTT. Residues: CATWDDYKKLF.